The T cell receptor beta chain under discussion was sequenced for a study of cytomegalovirus exposure and HLA in healthy donors. Amplification used 60 Vbeta primers and 13 Jbeta primers. The data were produced by immunoSEQ multiplex PCR, yet TCRdb's version contains in-frame clones alone and is incomplete. The repertoire consists of 160,000 or so clones, with over 80% occurring once and the leading ten covering 1.5% to 1.7%. This CDR3 comprises 15 residues. Germline V gives CDR1 ENHRY, CDR2 SYGVKD. J gave up 9 bases and V 0 bases, and 4 bases lay outside the gene matches. Donors consisted of healthy bone marrow donors.

The chain joins TRBV10-3 to TRBJ2-1; 11 positions match TRBD2. Specimen: PBMCs. The TCR sequence derives from a woman between 18 and 29 years old in good health and CMV-seronegative. CDR3 coding DNA: TGTGCCATCAGTGAGTCAGTAGCGGGGGGGGGTGAGCAGTTCTTC. Amino acid sequence: CAISESVAGGGEQFF.